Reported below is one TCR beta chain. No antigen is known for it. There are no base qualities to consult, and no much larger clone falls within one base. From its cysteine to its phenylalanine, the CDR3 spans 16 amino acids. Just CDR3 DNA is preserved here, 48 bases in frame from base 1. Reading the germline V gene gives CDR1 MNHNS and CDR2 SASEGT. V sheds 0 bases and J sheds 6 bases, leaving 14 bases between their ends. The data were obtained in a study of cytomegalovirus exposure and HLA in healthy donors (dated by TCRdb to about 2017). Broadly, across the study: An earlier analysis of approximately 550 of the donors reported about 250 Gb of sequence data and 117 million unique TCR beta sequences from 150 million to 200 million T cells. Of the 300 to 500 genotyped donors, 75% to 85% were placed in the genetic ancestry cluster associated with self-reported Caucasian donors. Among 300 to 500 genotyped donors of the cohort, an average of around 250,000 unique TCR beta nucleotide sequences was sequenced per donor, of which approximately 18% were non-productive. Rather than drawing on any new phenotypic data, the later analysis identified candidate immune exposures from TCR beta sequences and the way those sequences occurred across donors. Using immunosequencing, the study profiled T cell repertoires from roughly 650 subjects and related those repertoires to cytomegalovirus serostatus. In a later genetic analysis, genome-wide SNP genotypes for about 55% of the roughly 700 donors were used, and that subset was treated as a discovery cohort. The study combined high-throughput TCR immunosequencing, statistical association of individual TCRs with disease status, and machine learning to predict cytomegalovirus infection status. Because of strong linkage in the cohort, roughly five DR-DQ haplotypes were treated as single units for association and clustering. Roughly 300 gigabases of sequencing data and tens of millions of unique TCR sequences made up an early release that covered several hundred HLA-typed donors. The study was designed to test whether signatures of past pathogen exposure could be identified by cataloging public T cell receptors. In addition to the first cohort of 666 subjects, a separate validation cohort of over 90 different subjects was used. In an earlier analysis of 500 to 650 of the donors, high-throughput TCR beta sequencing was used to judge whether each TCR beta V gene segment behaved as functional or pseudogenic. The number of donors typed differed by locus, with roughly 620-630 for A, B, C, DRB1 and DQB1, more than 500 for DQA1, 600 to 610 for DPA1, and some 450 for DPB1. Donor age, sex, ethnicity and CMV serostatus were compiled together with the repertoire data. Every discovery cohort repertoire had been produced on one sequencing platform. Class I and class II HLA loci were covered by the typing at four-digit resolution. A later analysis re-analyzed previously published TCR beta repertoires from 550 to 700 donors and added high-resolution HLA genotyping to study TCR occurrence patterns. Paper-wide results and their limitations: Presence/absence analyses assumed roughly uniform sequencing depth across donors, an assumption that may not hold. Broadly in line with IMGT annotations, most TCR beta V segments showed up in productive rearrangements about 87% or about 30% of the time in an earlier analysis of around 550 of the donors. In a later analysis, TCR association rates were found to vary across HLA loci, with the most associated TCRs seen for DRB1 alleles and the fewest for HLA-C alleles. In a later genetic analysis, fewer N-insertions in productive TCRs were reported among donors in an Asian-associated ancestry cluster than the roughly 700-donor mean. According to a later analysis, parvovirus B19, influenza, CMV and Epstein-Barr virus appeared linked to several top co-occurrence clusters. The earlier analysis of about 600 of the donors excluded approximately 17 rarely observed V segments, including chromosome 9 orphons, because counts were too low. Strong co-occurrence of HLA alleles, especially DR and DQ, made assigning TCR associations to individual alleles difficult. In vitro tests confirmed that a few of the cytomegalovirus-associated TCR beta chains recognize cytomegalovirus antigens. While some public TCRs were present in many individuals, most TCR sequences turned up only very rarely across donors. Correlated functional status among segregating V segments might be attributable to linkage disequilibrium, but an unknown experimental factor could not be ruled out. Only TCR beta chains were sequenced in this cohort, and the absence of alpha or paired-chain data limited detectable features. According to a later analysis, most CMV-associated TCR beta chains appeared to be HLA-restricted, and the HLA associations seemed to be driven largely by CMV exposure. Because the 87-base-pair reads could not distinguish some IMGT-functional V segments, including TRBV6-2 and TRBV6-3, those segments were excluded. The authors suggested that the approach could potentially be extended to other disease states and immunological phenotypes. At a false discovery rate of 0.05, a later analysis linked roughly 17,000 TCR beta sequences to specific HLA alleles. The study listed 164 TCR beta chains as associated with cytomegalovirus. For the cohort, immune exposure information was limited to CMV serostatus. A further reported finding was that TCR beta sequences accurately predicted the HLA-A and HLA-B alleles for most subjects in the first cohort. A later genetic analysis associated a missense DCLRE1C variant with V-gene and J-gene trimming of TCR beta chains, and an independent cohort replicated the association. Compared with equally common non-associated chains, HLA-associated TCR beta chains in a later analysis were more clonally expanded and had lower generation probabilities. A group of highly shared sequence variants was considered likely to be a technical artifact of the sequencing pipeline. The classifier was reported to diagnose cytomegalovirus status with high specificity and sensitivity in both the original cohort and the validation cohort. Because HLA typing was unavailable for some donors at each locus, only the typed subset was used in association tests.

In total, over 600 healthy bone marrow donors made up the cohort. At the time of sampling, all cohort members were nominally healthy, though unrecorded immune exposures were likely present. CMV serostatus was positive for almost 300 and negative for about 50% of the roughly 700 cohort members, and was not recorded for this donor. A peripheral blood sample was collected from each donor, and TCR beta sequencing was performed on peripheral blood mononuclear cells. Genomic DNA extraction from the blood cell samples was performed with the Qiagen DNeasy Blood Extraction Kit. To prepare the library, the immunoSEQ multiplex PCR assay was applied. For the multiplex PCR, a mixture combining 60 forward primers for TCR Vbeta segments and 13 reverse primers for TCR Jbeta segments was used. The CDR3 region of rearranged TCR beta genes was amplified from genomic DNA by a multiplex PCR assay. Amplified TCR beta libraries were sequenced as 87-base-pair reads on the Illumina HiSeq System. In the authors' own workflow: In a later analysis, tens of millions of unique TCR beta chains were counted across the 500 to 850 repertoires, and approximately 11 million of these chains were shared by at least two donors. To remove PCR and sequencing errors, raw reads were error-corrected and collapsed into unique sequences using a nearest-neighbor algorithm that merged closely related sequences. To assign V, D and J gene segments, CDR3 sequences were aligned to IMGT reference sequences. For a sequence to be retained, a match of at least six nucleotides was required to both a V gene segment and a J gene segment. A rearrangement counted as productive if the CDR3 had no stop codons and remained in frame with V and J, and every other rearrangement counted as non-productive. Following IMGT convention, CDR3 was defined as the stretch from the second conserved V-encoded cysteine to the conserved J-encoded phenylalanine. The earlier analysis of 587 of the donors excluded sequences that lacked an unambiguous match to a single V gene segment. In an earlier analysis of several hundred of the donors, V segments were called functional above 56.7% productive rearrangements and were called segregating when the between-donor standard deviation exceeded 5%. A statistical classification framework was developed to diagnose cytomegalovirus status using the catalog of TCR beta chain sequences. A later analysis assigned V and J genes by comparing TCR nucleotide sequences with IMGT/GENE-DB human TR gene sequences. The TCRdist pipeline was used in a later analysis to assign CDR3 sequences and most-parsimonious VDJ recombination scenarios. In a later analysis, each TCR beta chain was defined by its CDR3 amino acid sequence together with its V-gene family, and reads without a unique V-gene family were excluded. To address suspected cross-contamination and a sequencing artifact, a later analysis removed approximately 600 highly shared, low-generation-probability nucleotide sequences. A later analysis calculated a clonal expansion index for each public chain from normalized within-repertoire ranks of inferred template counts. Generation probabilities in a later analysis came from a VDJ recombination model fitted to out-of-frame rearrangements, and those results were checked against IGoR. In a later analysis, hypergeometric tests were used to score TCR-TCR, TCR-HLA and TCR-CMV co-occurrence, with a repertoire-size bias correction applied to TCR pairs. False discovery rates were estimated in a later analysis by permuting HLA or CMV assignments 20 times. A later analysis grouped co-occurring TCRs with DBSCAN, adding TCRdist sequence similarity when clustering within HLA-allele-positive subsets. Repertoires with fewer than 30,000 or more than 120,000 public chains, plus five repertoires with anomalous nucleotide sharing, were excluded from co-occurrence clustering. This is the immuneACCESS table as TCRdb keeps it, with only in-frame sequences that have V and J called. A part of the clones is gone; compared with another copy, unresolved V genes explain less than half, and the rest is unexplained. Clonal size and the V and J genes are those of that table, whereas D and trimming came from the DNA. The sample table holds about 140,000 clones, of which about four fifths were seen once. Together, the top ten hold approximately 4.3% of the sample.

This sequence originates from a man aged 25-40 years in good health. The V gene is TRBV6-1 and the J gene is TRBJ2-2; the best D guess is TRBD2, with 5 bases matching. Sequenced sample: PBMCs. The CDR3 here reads CASSEAVDLGAGELFF. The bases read TGTGCCAGCAGTGAAGCCGTAGACTTGGGAGCCGGGGAGCTGTTTTTT.